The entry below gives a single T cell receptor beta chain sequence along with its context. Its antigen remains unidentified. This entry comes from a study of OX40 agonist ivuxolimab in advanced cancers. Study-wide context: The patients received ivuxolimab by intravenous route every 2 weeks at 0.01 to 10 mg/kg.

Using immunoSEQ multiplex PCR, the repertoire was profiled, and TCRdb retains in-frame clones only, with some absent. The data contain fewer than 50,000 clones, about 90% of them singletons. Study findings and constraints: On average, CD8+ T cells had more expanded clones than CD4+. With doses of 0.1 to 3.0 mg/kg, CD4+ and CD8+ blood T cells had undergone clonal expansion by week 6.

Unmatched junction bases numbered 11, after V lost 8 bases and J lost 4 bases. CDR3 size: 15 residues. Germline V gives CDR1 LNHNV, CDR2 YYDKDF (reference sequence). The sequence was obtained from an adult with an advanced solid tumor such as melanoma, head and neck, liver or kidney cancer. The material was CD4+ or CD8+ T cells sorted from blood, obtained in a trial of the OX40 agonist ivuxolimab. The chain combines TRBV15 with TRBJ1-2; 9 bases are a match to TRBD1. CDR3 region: CATGRDRVNAYGYTF. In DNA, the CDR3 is TGTGCCACCGGCCGGGACAGGGTGAATGCCTATGGCTACACCTTC.